Shown below are 8 T cell receptor beta chains from a single sample sequenced in a study of T-cell memory formation after mild COVID-19. Each CDR3 protein is one row after TCRdb ran MiXCR on the 5' RACE reads. The table lists 200,000 to 250,000 distinct CDR3 sequences, over 9% of them singletons. The material sequenced was PBMCs or a T cell subset sorted from them (not recorded which). The receptor set was obtained from a man aged 18 to 30 who had mild COVID-19 (a few samples of this study predate the infection). Cell type and time point are not known.

This clonotype was seen a handful of times. The J gene is TRBJ1-6, the V gene TRBV9; D not resolved. Germline V CDR1 and CDR2: SGDLS, YYNGEE. Trimming left V 4 bases short and J 5 bases short, with 13 bases between. The CDR3 has 15 residues. The CDR3 here is CASSPRHTDNSPLHF. The CDR3 region has the DNA TGTGCCAGCAGCCCAAGACACACTGATAATTCACCCCTCCACTTT. The full variable domain, with the rest looked up from reference TRBV9 and TRBJ1-6, is DSGVTQTPKHLITATGQRVTLRCSPRSGDLSVYWYQQSLDQGLQFLIQYYNGEERAKGNILERFSAQQFPDLHSELNLSSLELGDSALYFCASSPRHTDNSPLHFGNGTRLTVT.

The CDR3 DNA sequence: TGTGCCAGCAGCCAAGGGGACAGTTGGACAGGATATGGCTACACCTTC. Translation: CASSQGDSWTGYGYTF. V is TRBV3-1 and J is TRBJ1-2; 7 bases agree with TRBD1. This CDR3 has 16 amino acids. Germline V gives CDR1 LGHDT, CDR2 YNNKEL (reference sequence). The ends lost 1 base at V and 5 bases at J; junction bases unmatched: 10.

This chain connects TRBV10-3 to TRBJ1-5, with 8 bases that match TRBD1. Per the germline V gene, CDR1 is ENHRY and CDR2 is SYGVKD. CDR3 length: 15 amino acids. V was pared by 4 bases and J by 2 bases, with 4 bases of the junction left unmatched. The CDR3 bases are TGTGCCATCAGTGGACAGGGGATGGGCAATCAGCCCCAGCATTTT. Translating gives CAISGQGMGNQPQHF.

This chain links TRBV3-1 with TRBJ2-6, with unresolved D. The CDR3 spans 16 residues. Trimming pared 3 bases from V and 1 base from J, leaving 10 bases between. Germline V lookup: CDR1 LGHDT, CDR2 YNNKEL (reference sequence). The CDR3 coding sequence is TGTGCCAGCAGCCACCCCACAGAGTCTGGGGCCAACGTCCTGACTTTC. Protein: CASSHPTESGANVLTF.

This clonotype was seen more than once but under ten times. The genes are TRBV2 and TRBJ1-1, with a tentative D call TRBD1 (6 bases). The CDR3 is 13 amino acids. V dropped 1 base and J dropped 11 bases, with 14 bases sitting between them. The V gene's germline CDR1 is SNHLY and CDR2 FYNNEI. CDR3 protein: CASSEEGGSQAFF. As DNA, the CDR3 is TGTGCCAGCAGTGAAGAAGGGGGATCTCAGGCTTTCTTT.

This clonotype was detected a few times. The chain uses TRBV7-9 and TRBJ1-4; TRBD1 matches 7 bases. Germline CDR1 reads SEHNR; CDR2 reads FQNEAQ (reference sequence). V gave up 5 bases and J gave up 6 bases; unmatched junction bases: 9. This CDR3 spans 15 amino acids. In nucleotides, the CDR3 is TGTGCCAGCAGCAAAGGGGACAGAAGTGATGAAAAACTGTTTTTT. As protein: CASSKGDRSDEKLFF.

The chain combines TRBV6-2 or TRBV6-3 with TRBJ2-7, with a weak D call TRBD1 (6 bases). V was trimmed by 7 bases and J by 9 bases, leaving 28 bases between them. Per the germline V gene, CDR1 is MNHEY and CDR2 is SVGEGT. The CDR3 loop spans 16 amino acids. The CDR3 DNA follows: TGTGCCAGCACCCCCCGGACGGGACACCGAACCCAAGGGCAGTACGTC. Translating it yields CASTPRTGHRTQGQYV.

The V call is TRBV18, the J call TRBJ1-2, with D maybe TRBD1 (5 bases). V lost 3 bases, J lost 0 bases, and 11 bases lay in between. Germline CDR1 KGHSH, CDR2 LQKENI. This CDR3 comprises 15 residues. CDR3 sequence: CASSPLQETNYGYTF. CDR3 DNA sequence: TGTGCCAGCTCACCTTTACAGGAGACTAACTATGGCTACACCTTC.